This TCR beta chain was identified during a study of T cells after yellow fever vaccination. V lost 8 bases and J lost 2, with 11 bases in between. This CDR3 has 13 residues. Germline CDR1 SGHDN, CDR2 FVKESK. TCR cDNA was made by 5'RACE template switching, adding a universal primer site and UMIs. TCRdb used MiXCR to reprocess the 5' RACE reads, holding one entry per CDR3 protein. The table lists 120,000 or so distinct CDR3 sequences, roughly 15% of them singletons. General study findings and limits: Clonotype sharing between CD4 and CD8 compartments was small. Most primary-vaccination clones recurred post-booster (approximately 95% CD4, roughly 87% CD8).

In this sample, this clonotype turned up a few times. Antigen: not known. The TCR comes from a man younger than 35 who received the YFV17D yellow fever vaccine. The chain employs TRBV14 and TRBJ2-3; D is undetermined. The sample consisted of CD8+ T cells sorted from PBMCs, taken 5 days after the yellow fever booster vaccination. The CDR3 loop reads CASGLQNTDTQYF. The CDR3 DNA sequence: TGTGCCAGCGGATTACAGAACACAGATACGCAGTATTTT.